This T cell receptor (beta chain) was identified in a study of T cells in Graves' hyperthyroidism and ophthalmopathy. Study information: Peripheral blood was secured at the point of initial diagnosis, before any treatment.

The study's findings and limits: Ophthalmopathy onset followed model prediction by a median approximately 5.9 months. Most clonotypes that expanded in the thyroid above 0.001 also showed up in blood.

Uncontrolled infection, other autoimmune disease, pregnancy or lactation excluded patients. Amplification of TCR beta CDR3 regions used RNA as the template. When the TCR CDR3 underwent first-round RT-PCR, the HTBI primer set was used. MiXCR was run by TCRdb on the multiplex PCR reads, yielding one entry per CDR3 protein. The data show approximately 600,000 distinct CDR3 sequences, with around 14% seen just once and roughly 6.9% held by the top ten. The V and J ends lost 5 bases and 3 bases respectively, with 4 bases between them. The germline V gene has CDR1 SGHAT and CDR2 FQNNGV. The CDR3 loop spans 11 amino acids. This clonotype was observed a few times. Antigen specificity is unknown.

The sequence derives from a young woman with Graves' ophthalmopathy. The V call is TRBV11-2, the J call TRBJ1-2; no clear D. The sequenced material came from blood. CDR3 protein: CASSTYYGYTF. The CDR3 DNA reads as TGTGCCAGCAGCACCTACTATGGCTACACCTTC.